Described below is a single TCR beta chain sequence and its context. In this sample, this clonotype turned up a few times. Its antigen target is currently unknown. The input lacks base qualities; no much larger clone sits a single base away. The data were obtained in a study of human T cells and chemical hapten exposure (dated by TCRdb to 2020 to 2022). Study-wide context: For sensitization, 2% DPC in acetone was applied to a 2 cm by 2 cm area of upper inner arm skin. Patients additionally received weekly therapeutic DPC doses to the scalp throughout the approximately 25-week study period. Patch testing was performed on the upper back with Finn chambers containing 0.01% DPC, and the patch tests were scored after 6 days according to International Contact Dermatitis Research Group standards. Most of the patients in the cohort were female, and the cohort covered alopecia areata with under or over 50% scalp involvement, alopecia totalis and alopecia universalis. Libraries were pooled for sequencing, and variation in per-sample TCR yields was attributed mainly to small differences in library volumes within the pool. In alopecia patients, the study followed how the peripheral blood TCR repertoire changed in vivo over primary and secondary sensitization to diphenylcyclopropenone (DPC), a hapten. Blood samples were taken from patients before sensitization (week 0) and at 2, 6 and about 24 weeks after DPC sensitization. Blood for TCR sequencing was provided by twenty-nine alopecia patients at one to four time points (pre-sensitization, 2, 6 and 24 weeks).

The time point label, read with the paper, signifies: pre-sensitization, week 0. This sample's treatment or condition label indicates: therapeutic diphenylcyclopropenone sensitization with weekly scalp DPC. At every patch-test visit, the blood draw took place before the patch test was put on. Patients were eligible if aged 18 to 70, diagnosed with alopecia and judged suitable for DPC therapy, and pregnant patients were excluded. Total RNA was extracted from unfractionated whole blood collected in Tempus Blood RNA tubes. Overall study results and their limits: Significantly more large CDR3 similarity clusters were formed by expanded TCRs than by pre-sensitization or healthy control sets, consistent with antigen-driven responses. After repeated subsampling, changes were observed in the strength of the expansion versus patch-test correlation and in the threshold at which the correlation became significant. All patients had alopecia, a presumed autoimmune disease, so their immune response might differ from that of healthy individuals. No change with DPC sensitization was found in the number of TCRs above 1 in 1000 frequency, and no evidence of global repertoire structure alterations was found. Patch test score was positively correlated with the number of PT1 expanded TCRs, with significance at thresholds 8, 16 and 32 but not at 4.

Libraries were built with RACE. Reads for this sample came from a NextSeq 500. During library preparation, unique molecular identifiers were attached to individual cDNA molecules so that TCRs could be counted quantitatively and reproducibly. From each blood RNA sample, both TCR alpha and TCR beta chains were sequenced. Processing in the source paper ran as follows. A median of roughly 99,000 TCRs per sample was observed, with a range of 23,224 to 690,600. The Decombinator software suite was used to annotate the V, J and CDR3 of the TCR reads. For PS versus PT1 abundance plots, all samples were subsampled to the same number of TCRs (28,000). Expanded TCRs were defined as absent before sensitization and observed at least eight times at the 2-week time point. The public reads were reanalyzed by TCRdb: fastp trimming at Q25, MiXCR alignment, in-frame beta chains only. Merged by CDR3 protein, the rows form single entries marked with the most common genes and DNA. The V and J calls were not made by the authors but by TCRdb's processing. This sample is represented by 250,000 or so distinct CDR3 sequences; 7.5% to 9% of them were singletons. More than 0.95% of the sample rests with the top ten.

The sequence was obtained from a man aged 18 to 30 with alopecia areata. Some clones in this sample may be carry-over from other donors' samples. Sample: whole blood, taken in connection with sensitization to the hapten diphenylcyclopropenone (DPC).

CDR3 sequence: CASSAGRDRVADTQYF. The sequence in DNA is TGCGCCAGCAGCGCCGGCCGGGACAGGGTAGCAGATACGCAGTATTTT. The V gene is TRBV5-1 and the J gene is TRBJ2-3; a stretch of 9 junction bases matches TRBD1. CDR1 and CDR2 are drawn from the germline V gene: SGHRS, YFSETQ. Spanning cysteine to phenylalanine, the CDR3 consists of 16 amino acids. Only CDR3 DNA remains: 48 bases, in frame from the first base. The junction shows trimming of 4 bases on V and 4 bases on J, and the gene matches do not reach 10 bases of it.